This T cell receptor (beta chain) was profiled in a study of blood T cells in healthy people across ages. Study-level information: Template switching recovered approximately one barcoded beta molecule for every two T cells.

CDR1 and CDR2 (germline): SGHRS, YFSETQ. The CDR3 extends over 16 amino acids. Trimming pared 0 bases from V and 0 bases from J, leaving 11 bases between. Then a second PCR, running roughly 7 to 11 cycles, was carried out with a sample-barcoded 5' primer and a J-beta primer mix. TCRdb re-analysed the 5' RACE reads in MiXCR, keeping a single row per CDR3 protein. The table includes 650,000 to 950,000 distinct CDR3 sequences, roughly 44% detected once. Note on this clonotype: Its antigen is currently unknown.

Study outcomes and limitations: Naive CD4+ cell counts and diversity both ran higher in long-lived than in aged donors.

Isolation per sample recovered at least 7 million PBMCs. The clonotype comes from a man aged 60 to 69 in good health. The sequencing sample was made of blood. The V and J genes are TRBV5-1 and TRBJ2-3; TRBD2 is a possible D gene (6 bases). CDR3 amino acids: CASSLDGSGSTDTQYF. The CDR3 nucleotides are TGCGCCAGCAGCTTGGATGGTAGCGGTAGCACAGATACGCAGTATTTT.